The clone carrying this T cell receptor beta chain was picked up many times. Time point noted: sample taken at primary tumor resection. The input material, whole RNA from tumor, nontumor lung or frozen PBMC, was sequenced unsorted. The data were taken from a study of spatial heterogeneity in lung cancer. MiXCR was run by TCRdb on the 5' RACE reads, yielding one entry per CDR3 protein. The table lists tens of thousands of distinct CDR3 sequences, more than 7% of them singletons. Trimming cost V 0 bases and J 1 base; bases outside gene matches: 3. The CDR3 has 14 residues. Germline loops: CDR1 DFQATT, CDR2 SNEGSKA (reference sequence).

The chain links TRBV20-1 to TRBJ2-7; 7 nucleotides align to TRBD2. The origin of this receptor is a female donor with early-stage non-small cell lung cancer. Specimen: PBMCs, collected at surgery. CDR3 region: CSAREPGLSYEQYF. Here the CDR3 DNA reads TGCAGTGCTAGAGAGCCGGGACTATCCTACGAGCAGTACTTC.